The following is a TCR beta chain sequence with its context. This entry is derived from a study of blood T cell repertoires in COVID-19. Study overall: T cells, B-cell-depleted T cells, or PBMCs supplied cDNA or gDNA.

Original methodology: Estimation of nucleated cell counts relied on the amplification of reference gene primers. Some clones are missing from TCRdb's copy, which holds only in-frame ones; the method was immunoSEQ multiplex PCR. That table is the source of V, J and clone size, and D and trimming were worked out from the DNA. This sample has tens of thousands of clones, with 88% found just once. V lost 1 base and J 3 bases, leaving 7 bases between the germline ends. The CDR3 length is 13 residues. The germline V gene has CDR1 SGHRS and CDR2 YFSETQ. The sample taken for sequencing was peripheral blood. The receptor was derived from a human donor in a cohort sampled during active COVID-19. This sequence joins TRBV5-1 and TRBJ2-5; D is uncertain. The CDR3 region is CASSLSSEETQYF. The DNA for the CDR3 is TGCGCCAGCAGCTTGTCCAGCGAAGAGACCCAGTACTTC. The entire variable domain, with the rest obtained from reference TRBV5-1 and TRBJ2-5, is as follows: KAGVTQTPRYLIKTRGQQVTLSCSPISGHRSVSWYQQTPGQGLQFLFEYFSETQRNKGNFPGRFSGRQFSNSRSEMNVSTLELGDSALYLCASSLSSEETQYFGPGTRLLVL.